The 25 T cell receptor beta chains below were found in one sample sequenced in a study of radiation and T cells in renal cell carcinoma (dated by TCRdb to between 2020 and 2021). Libraries were made using the immunoSEQ multiplex PCR assay. TCRdb obtained this table from immuneACCESS and retained in-frame rearrangements with V and J assigned. These tables miss some clones; where compared with another copy, unresolved V genes account for less than half of the shortfall, and the remainder is unexplained. The sample yields 130,000 or so clones; 70% to 90% were counted once. The ten largest account for 9.5% to 15% of the sample. The intended sense of this specimen's time point label: baseline pretreatment blood. The label giving this sample's treatment or condition can be read as: 15 Gy SBRT to primary tumor, nephrectomy 4 weeks later. The sample consisted of blood, taken from a patient whose treatment included radiotherapy and nephrectomy. All receptors derive from a woman between 45 and 60 years old with renal cell carcinoma.

V is TRBV7-9 and J is TRBJ1-1; the D gene is possibly TRBD1 (5 bases). Trimming removed 5 bases from V and 1 base from J, with 14 bases in between. The CDR3 runs 15 residues. The germline CDR1 and CDR2 sequences are SEHNR and FQNEAQ (reference sequence). Here the CDR3 reads CASSPRGGRNTEAFF. The DNA for the CDR3 is TGTGCCAGCAGCCCCCGGGGGGGAAGGAACACTGAAGCTTTCTTT.

This chain connects TRBV11-3 to TRBJ2-7; D call uncertain. Trimming cost V 5 bases and J 7 bases, with 15 bases left between them. The CDR3 has 13 residues. Germline V gene data show CDR1 as SGHNT and CDR2 as YENEEA. The CDR3 coding sequence is TGTGCCAGCAGCCTAAATAACCGCCGGGAGCAGTACTTC. It specifies CASSLNNRREQYF.

The chain recombines TRBV6-6 with TRBJ1-2, with a weak D call TRBD1 (5 bases). CDR3 length equals 14 residues. The ends were cut back, 8 bases at V and 4 bases at J, with 17 bases in the middle. Germline CDR1 and CDR2: MNHNY and SVGAGI (reference sequence). CDR3 sequence (DNA): TGTGCCAGCGATAGGGCAGGGTCTCTCTATGGCTACACCTTC. As protein: CASDRAGSLYGYTF.

The rearrangement links TRBV5-1 to TRBJ2-7; 7 bases align to TRBD2. Germline lookup yields CDR1 SGHRS and CDR2 YFSETQ. With V trimmed by 2 bases and J by 3 bases, 5 bases remained unmatched. This CDR3 comprises 14 residues. In nucleotides, the CDR3 is TGCGCCAGCAGCTTACGGGGAGGGAACTACGAGCAGTACTTC. It encodes CASSLRGGNYEQYF.

The V and J genes are TRBV4-3 and TRBJ2-5; 9 positions match TRBD2. The trim removed 4 bases at V and 5 bases at J, leaving 8 bases unmatched. Per germline, CDR1 LGHNA and CDR2 YSLEER. The CDR3 spans 15 residues. CDR3 DNA sequence: TGCGCCAGCAGCCGAGGCGGGGGGGCGGTGGAGACCCAGTACTTC. Translated: CASSRGGGAVETQYF.

The table lists this clone with a count of one. This sequence joins TRBV11-1 and TRBJ2-5; possibly TRBD2 for D (5 bases). Trimming cost V 3 bases and J 3 bases, with 17 bases left between them. In germline, CDR1 is SGHAT, CDR2 FQDESV (reference sequence). The CDR3 is 16 amino acids. CDR3 DNA sequence: TGTGCCAGCAGCTTCAGTCGGGGTGCCTGGGAAGAGACCCAGTACTTC. Translation gives CASSFSRGAWEETQYF.

J is TRBJ1-4 and V is TRBV5-1, with D maybe TRBD1 (5 bases). Trimming left V 0 bases short and J 10 bases short, with 7 bases between. The CDR3 runs to 12 residues. From germline, CDR1 is SGHRS and CDR2 YFSETQ. Here the CDR3 reads CASSLGGRKLFF. In DNA, the CDR3 is TGCGCCAGCAGCTTGGGGGGGAGAAAACTGTTTTTT.

This clone was seen more than once but under ten times. V and J are TRBV6-1 and TRBJ1-5; D possibly corresponds to TRBD1 (5 bases). The germline gives CDR1 MNHNS, CDR2 SASEGT. The V end lost 4 bases, the J end lost 4 bases, and 14 bases lay between the germline ends. CDR3 length equals 15 residues. CDR3 nucleotide sequence: TGTGCCAGCAGTGCGCAGGCGGGGCGAAATCAGCCCCAGCATTTT. Residues: CASSAQAGRNQPQHF.

The chain recombines TRBV29-1 with TRBJ2-3, with TRBD1 matching over 12 bases. Germline V CDR1 and CDR2: SQVTM, ANQGSEA. V gave up 6 bases and J gave up 10 bases; unmatched junction bases: 11. This CDR3 region has 14 residues. This CDR3 is CSVGPGQGALAQYF. The CDR3 nucleotides are TGCAGCGTCGGTCCGGGACAGGGGGCCCTGGCGCAGTATTTT.

The rearrangement links TRBV11-3 to TRBJ2-3; D possibly matches TRBD1 or TRBD2 (7 bases each). V lost 5 bases and J lost 0, with 15 bases in between. CDR3 length: 16 amino acids. Germline V gene sequence: CDR1 SGHNT, CDR2 YENEEA. CDR3 in amino acids: CASSPGGAKSTDTQYF. The DNA for the CDR3 is TGTGCCAGCAGCCCAGGGGGGGCCAAGAGCACAGATACGCAGTATTTT.

The rearrangement uses TRBV4-1 and TRBJ1-2; possibly TRBD1 for D (6 bases). With 0 bases removed from V and 3 bases from J, the gap between germline ends came to 8 bases. Germline CDR1 and CDR2: MGHRA and YSYEKL. This CDR3 comprises 14 residues. CDR3 residues: CASSQDAGDYGYTF. In nucleotides, the CDR3 is TGCGCCAGCAGCCAAGATGCAGGGGACTATGGCTACACCTTC.

The chain has TRBV14 and TRBJ2-1; weak D call: TRBD1 (7 bases). Germline values: CDR1 SGHDN, CDR2 FVKESK. Trimming took off 1 base at V and 7 bases at J, with 17 bases between the two ends. This CDR3 spans 16 amino acids. The CDR3 DNA sequence: TGTGCCAGCAGCCAAGGAGGGGCAGGGGGGCGTAATGAGCAGTTCTTC. Its translation is CASSQGGAGGRNEQFF.

The chain is built from TRBV5-4 and TRBJ2-5; tentative D call: TRBD1 (5 bases). The CDR3 extends over 15 amino acids. V dropped 0 bases and J dropped 5 bases, with 14 bases sitting between them. The germline V gene encodes CDR1 SGHNT and CDR2 YYREEE (reference sequence). The CDR3: CASSLDPGSRETQYF. For the CDR3, the DNA is TGTGCCAGCAGCTTGGATCCAGGGTCTCGCGAGACCCAGTACTTC.

The chain employs TRBV6-1 and TRBJ1-6, with D possibly TRBD1 on 5 matching bases. Per the germline V gene, CDR1 is MNHNS and CDR2 is SASEGT. The CDR3 loop spans 14 amino acids. The V end lost 8 bases, the J end lost 4 bases, and 12 bases lay between the germline ends. The CDR3 coding sequence is TGTGCCAGCCTAGACAGTAATTATAATTCACCCCTCCACTTT. It specifies CASLDSNYNSPLHF.

This chain links TRBV4-3 with TRBJ1-1; the D gene is possibly TRBD1 (5 bases). Germline CDR1 is LGHNA and CDR2 is YSLEER. This CDR3 is 18 amino acids long. Trimming left V 4 bases short and J 0 bases short, with 21 bases between. This CDR3 is CASSRDPPGDGVNTEAFF. The DNA for the CDR3 is TGCGCCAGCAGCCGGGACCCCCCTGGGGACGGGGTGAACACTGAAGCTTTCTTT.

V gene TRBV2 combines with J gene TRBJ2-7; D perhaps matches TRBD1 (6 bases). The CDR3 contains 15 residues. Germline loops: CDR1 SNHLY, CDR2 FYNNEI. V dropped 6 bases and J dropped 6 bases, with 21 bases sitting between them. The CDR3 reads CASSARNRESPEQYF. The CDR3 DNA reads TGTGCCAGCAGCGCCCGGAACAGGGAATCGCCCGAGCAGTACTTC.

The chain joins TRBV6-6 to TRBJ1-1; a weak D match, TRBD1 (6 bases). The ends were cut back, 4 bases at V and 4 bases at J, with 13 bases in the middle. The CDR3 is 14 amino acids. The germline CDR1 and CDR2 sequences are MNHNY and SVGAGI (reference sequence). CDR3 region: CASSLGGLGTEAFF. For the CDR3, the DNA is TGTGCCAGCAGTTTGGGGGGCTTGGGCACTGAAGCTTTCTTT.

The rearrangement uses TRBV14 and TRBJ1-1; tentatively, D is TRBD1 (5 bases). CDR1 and CDR2 (germline): SGHDN, FVKESK. Deletions cut 2 bases from V and 5 bases from J, with 15 bases between. The CDR3 loop spans 15 amino acids. CDR3 in amino acids: CASSQSNGGWTEAFF. DNA of the CDR3: TGTGCCAGCAGCCAATCCAACGGGGGGTGGACTGAAGCTTTCTTT.

The J gene is TRBJ1-2, the V gene TRBV29-1; D is unresolved. Germline CDR1 SQVTM, CDR2 ANQGSEA. This CDR3 spans 13 amino acids. With 5 bases removed from V and 6 bases from J, the gap between germline ends came to 16 bases. The CDR3 reads CSVPNIRPNGYTF. Here the CDR3 DNA reads TGCAGCGTTCCAAATATCCGGCCCAATGGCTACACCTTC.

This chain uses TRBV9 with TRBJ2-2; TRBD2 aligns across 9 bases. CDR1 and CDR2 (germline): SGDLS, YYNGEE. The CDR3 length is 15 residues. Trimming took 4 bases from V and 3 from J; bases not matched to a gene: 4. This chain's CDR3 is CASSRGGAYTGELFF. The CDR3, as DNA: TGTGCCAGCAGCCGCGGGGGGGCATACACCGGGGAGCTGTTTTTT.

This clone showed up just a few times. The gene calls are TRBV5-6 and TRBJ2-4; the D is unclear. Trimming shortened V by 5 bases and J by 0 bases, and 6 bases separated the two germline ends. The germline CDR1 and CDR2 sequences are SGHDT and YYEEEE. The CDR3 has 13 residues. The CDR3 DNA reads TGTGCCAGCAGTGACTTAGCCAAAAACATTCAGTACTTC. Its protein is CASSDLAKNIQYF.

The chain employs TRBV18 and TRBJ1-1; D unclear. With 2 bases removed from V and 0 bases from J, the gap between germline ends came to 16 bases. The CDR3 contains 17 residues. Germline V gives CDR1 KGHSH, CDR2 LQKENI. CDR3 protein: CASSPSSAVPMNTEAFF. DNA of the CDR3: TGTGCCAGCTCACCAAGTTCGGCAGTACCCATGAACACTGAAGCTTTCTTT. The entire variable domain, with the rest obtained from reference TRBV18 and TRBJ1-1, is as follows: NAGVMQNPRHLVRRRGQEARLRCSPMKGHSHVYWYRQLPEEGLKFMVYLQKENIIDESGMPKERFSAEFPKEGPSILRIQQVVRGDSAAYFCASSPSSAVPMNTEAFFGQGTRLTVV.

The rearrangement links TRBV5-1 to TRBJ2-5; D unclear. Looked up from germline, CDR1 is SGHRS and CDR2 is YFSETQ. Trimming took off 7 bases at V and 2 bases at J, with 18 bases between the two ends. The CDR3 runs to 15 residues. The CDR3 here is CASAPFRLNQETQYF. The CDR3 DNA sequence: TGCGCCAGCGCCCCCTTTAGGCTGAATCAAGAGACCCAGTACTTC.

This sequence joins TRBV15 and TRBJ1-2; TRBD1 matches at 9 bases. Germline V CDR1 and CDR2: LNHNV, YYDKDF (reference sequence). V lost 3 bases to trimming and J lost 4 bases; unmatched junction nucleotides: 15. The CDR3 totals 18 residues. CDR3 sequence reads: CATSSSGTGNIRGYGYTF. CDR3 nucleotides: TGTGCCACCAGCAGTTCCGGGACAGGGAACATAAGGGGCTATGGCTACACCTTC. The entire variable domain, with the rest obtained from reference TRBV15 and TRBJ1-2, is as follows: DAMVIQNPRYQVTQFGKPVTLSCSQTLNHNVMYWYQQKSSQAPKLLFHYYDKDFNNEADTPDNFQSRRPNTSFCFLDIRSPGLGDTAMYLCATSSSGTGNIRGYGYTFGSGTRLTVV.

The chain joins TRBV7-9 to TRBJ2-7; D is possibly TRBD1 or TRBD2 (6 bases each). Trimming cost V 1 base and J 2 bases, with 15 bases left between them. The germline gives CDR1 SEHNR, CDR2 FQNEAQ (reference sequence). CDR3 length: 16 residues. CDR3 residues: CASSLVGGTKAYEQYF. The CDR3 DNA sequence: TGTGCCAGCAGCTTAGTAGGCGGGACAAAAGCCTACGAGCAGTACTTC.